These 5 T cell receptor beta chains came from one sample sequenced in a study of blood T cells in healthy people across ages. A second roughly 6 to 12 cycle PCR used barcoded and J-beta primers. Using its own MiXCR run on the 5' RACE reads, TCRdb lists one record per CDR3 protein. The table shows more than 500,000 distinct CDR3 sequences, with approximately 30% occurring only once. The sequenced sample was blood. The receptors here all came from a woman in her seventies in good health.

The chain carries TRBV28 and TRBJ1-1; no clear D. V lost 4 bases to trimming and J lost 6 bases, with 18 bases between them. Looked up from germline, CDR1 is MDHEN and CDR2 is SYDVKM. The CDR3 sequence is 15 residues long. The CDR3 loop is CASSSIYGGPAEAFF. CDR3 in DNA: TGTGCCAGCAGTTCGATTTACGGTGGTCCAGCTGAAGCTTTCTTT.

The V and J genes are TRBV20-1 and TRBJ2-1; unclear D gene. Germline CDR1 is DFQATT and CDR2 is SNEGSKA (reference sequence). V lost 3 bases and J 11 bases, leaving 14 bases between the germline ends. The CDR3 runs to 12 residues. CDR3 protein: CSARDPAWKQFF. The DNA for the CDR3 is TGCAGTGCTAGGGATCCGGCCTGGAAGCAGTTCTTC.

The V call is TRBV5-1, the J call TRBJ2-5, with 7 bases lining up with TRBD2. The J call may be incorrect, as the DNA end agrees better with TRBJ2-7. The CDR3 totals 15 residues. Germline CDR1 SGHRS, CDR2 YFSETQ. CDR3 protein: CASSLGGRQSYEQYF. In DNA form, the CDR3 reads TGCGCCAGCAGCCTGGGGGGGAGGCAGTCCTACGAGCAGTACTTC.

The chain recombines TRBV20-1 with TRBJ2-1; TRBD1 matches 7 bases. Looked up from germline, CDR1 is DFQATT and CDR2 is SNEGSKA (reference sequence). The CDR3 is made up of 14 amino acids. The ends lost 6 bases at V and 7 bases at J; junction bases unmatched: 12. In DNA, the CDR3 is TGCAGTGCCCCCCGAGACAGGGTTAGAAATGAGCAGTTCTTC. Protein: CSAPRDRVRNEQFF.

This chain links TRBV20-1 with TRBJ2-1; no firm D call. This CDR3 spans 11 amino acids. From germline, CDR1 is DFQATT and CDR2 SNEGSKA (reference sequence). The germline V and J ends were trimmed by 1 base and 5 bases, with 3 bases remaining between them. The CDR3 bases are TGCAGTGCTAGAGGGGACAATGAGCAGTTCTTC. Its translation is CSARGDNEQFF.